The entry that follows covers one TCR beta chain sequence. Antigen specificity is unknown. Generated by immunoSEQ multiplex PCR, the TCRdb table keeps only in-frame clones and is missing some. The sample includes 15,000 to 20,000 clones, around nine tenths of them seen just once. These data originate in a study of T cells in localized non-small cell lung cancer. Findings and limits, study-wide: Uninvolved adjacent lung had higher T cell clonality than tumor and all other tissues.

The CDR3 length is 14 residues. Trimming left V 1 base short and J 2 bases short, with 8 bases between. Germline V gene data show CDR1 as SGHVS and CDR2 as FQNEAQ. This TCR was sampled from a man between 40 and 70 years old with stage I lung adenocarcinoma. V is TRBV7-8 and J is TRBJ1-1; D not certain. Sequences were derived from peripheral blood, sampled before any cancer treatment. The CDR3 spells CASSLGTDNTEAFF. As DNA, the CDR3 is TGTGCCAGCAGCTTAGGGACGGATAACACTGAAGCTTTCTTT.